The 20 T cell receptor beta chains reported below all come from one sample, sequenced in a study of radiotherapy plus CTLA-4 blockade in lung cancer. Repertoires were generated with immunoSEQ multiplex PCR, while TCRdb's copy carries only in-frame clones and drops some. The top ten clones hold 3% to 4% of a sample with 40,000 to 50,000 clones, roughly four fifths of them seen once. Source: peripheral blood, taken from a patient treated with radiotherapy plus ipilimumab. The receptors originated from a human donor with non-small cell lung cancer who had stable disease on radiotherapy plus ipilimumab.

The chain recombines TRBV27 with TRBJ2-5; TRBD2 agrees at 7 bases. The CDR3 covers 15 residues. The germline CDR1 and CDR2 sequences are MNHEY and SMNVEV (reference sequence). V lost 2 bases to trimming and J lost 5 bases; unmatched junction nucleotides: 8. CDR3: CASSLLATGGETQYF. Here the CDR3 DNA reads TGTGCCAGCAGTTTACTAGCGACCGGGGGGGAGACCCAGTACTTC.

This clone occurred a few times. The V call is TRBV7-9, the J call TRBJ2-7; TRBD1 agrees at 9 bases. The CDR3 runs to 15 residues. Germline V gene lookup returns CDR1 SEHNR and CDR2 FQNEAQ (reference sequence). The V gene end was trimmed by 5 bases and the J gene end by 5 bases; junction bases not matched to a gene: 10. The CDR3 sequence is CASSHRQGVMNEQYF. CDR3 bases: TGTGCCAGCAGCCACCGACAGGGGGTAATGAACGAGCAGTACTTC. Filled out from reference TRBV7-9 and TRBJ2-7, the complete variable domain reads DTGVSQNPRHKITKRGQNVTFRCDPISEHNRLYWYRQTLGQGPEFLTYFQNEAQLEKSRLLSDRFSAERPKGSFSTLEIQRTEQGDSAMYLCASSHRQGVMNEQYFGPGTRLTVT.

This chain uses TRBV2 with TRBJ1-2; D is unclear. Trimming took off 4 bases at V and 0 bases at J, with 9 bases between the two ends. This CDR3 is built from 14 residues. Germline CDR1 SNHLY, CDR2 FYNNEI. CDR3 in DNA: TGTGCCAGCAGTGCTATTTCCTCTAACTATGGCTACACCTTC. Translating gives CASSAISSNYGYTF.

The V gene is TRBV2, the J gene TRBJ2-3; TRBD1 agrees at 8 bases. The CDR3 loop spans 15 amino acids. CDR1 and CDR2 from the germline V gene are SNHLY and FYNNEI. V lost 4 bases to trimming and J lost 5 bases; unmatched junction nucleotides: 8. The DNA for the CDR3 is TGTGCCAGCAGTGGGGGAGGCAGGGGGCAAGATACGCAGTATTTT. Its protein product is CASSGGGRGQDTQYF. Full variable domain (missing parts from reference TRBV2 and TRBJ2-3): EPEVTQTPSHQVTQMGQEVILRCVPISNHLYFYWYRQILGQKVEFLVSFYNNEISEKSEIFDDQFSVERPDGSNFTLKIRSTKLEDSAMYFCASSGGGRGQDTQYFGPGTRLTVL.

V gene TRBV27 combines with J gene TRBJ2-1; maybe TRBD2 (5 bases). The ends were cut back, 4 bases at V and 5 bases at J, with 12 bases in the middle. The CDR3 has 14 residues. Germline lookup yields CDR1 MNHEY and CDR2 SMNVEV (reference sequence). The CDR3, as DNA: TGTGCCAGCAGTTCAATAGCGAGAAACAATGAGCAGTTCTTC. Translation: CASSSIARNNEQFF.

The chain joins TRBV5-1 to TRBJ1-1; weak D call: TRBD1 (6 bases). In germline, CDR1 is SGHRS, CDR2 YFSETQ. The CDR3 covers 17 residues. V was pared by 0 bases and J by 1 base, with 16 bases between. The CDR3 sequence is CASSLEAGARGNTEAFF. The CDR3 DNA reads TGCGCCAGCAGCTTGGAGGCGGGGGCGCGGGGGAACACTGAAGCTTTCTTT.

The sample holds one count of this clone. In nucleotides, the CDR3 is TGCGCCAGCAGCTTACCCCAGACAGGGGGCGTCACAGATACGCAGTATTTT. Its protein product is CASSLPQTGGVTDTQYF. The V call is TRBV5-1, the J call TRBJ2-3; 10 nucleotides agree with TRBD1. This CDR3 has 17 amino acids. The J segment lost 2 bases and the V segment lost 2 bases, leaving 8 bases of the junction unmatched. CDR1 and CDR2 from the germline V gene are SGHRS and YFSETQ.

The CDR3 loop is CASSQRDRHYEQYF. DNA of the CDR3: TGCGCCAGCAGCCAAAGGGACAGACATTACGAGCAGTACTTC. This chain links TRBV4-1 with TRBJ2-7, with TRBD1 matching over 7 bases. Germline CDR1 reads MGHRA; CDR2 reads YSYEKL. CDR3 length: 14 amino acids. J gave up 4 bases and V 2 bases, and 5 bases lay outside the gene matches.

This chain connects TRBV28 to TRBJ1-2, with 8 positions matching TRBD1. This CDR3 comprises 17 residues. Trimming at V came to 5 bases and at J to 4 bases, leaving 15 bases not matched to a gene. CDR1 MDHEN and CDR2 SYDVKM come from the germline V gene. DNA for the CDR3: TGTGCCAGCAGTAAGGCGGAGTTCTGGACAGGGTCCTATGGCTACACCTTC. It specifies CASSKAEFWTGSYGYTF.

The CDR3 reads CASSSLPGGYDRGGNTEAFF. In nucleotides, the CDR3 is TGTGCCAGCTCGTCACTGCCAGGGGGATACGACAGGGGAGGGAACACTGAAGCTTTCTTT. The chain carries TRBV18 and TRBJ1-1; TRBD1 matches 8 bases. The CDR3 totals 20 residues. Germline-derived CDR1 and CDR2 are KGHSH and LQKENI. V lost 6 bases to trimming and J lost 1 base; unmatched junction nucleotides: 22.

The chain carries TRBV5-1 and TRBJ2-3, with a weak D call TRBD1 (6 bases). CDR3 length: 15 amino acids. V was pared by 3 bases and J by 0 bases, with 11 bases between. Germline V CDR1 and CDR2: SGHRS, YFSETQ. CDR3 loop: CASSSGQSSTDTQYF. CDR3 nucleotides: TGCGCCAGCAGCTCGGGACAATCTAGCACAGATACGCAGTATTTT. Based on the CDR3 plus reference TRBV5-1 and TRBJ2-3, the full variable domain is KAGVTQTPRYLIKTRGQQVTLSCSPISGHRSVSWYQQTPGQGLQFLFEYFSETQRNKGNFPGRFSGRQFSNSRSEMNVSTLELGDSALYLCASSSGQSSTDTQYFGPGTRLTVL.

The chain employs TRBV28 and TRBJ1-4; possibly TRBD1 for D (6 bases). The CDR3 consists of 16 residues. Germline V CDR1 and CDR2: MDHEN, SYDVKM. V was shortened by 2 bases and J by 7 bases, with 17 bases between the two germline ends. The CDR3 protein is CASSLSLVATGEKLFF. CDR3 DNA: TGTGCCAGCAGTTTAAGCTTGGTTGCGACAGGTGAAAAACTGTTTTTT.

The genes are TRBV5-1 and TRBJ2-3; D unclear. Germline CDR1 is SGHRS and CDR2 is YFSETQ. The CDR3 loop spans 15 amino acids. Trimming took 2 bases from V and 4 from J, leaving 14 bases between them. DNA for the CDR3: TGCGCCAGCAGCTTCGGTCCGCCTCCCGCAGATACGCAGTATTTT. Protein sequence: CASSFGPPPADTQYF.

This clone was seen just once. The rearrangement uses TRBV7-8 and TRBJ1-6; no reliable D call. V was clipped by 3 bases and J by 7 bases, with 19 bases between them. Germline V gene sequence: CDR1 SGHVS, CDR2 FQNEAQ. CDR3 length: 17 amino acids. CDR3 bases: TGTGCCAGCAGCTTTTCAAGAGGGAGAAGGGCAAATTCACCCCTCCACTTT. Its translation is CASSFSRGRRANSPLHF.

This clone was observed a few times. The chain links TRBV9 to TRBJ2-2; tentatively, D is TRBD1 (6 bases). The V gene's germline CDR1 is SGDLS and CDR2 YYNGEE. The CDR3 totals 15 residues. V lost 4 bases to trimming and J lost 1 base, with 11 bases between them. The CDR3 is CASSTPTGNTGELFF. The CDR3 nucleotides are TGTGCCAGCAGCACGCCGACAGGGAACACCGGGGAGCTGTTTTTT.

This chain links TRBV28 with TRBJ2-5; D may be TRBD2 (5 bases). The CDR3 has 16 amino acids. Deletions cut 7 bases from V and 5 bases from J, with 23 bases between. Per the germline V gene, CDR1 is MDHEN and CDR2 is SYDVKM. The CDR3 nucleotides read TGTGCCAGCAACTCCCGCGGGTCCCATCACCTGGAGACCCAGTACTTC. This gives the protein CASNSRGSHHLETQYF.

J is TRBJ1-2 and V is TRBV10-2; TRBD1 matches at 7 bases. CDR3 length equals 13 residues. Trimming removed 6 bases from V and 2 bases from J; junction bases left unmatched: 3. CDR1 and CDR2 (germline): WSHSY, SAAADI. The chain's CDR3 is CASSDRVNYGYTF. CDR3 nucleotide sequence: TGCGCCAGCAGCGACAGGGTGAACTATGGCTACACCTTC.

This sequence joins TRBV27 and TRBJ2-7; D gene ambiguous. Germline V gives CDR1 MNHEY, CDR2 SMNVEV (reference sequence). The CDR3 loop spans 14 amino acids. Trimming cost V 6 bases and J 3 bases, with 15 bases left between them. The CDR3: CASRPHGPGYEQYF. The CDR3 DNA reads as TGTGCCAGCAGGCCCCATGGCCCAGGCTACGAGCAGTACTTC.

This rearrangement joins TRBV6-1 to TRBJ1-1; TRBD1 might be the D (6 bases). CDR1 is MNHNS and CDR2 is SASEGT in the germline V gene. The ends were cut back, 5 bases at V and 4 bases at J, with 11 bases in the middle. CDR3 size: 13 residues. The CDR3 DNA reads TGTGCCAGCAGTAAACAGGGTTTCACTGAAGCTTTCTTT. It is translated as CASSKQGFTEAFF.

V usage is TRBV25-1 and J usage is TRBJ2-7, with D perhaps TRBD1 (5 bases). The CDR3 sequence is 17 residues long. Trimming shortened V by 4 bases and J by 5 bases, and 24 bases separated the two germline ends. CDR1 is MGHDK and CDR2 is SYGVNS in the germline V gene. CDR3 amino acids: CASSVEMVWQGSNEQYF. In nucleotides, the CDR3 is TGTGCCAGCAGTGTTGAAATGGTGTGGCAGGGCAGCAACGAGCAGTACTTC.